The T cell receptor (beta chain) described here comes from a study of T cells in Graves' hyperthyroidism and ophthalmopathy. Study-level information: Peripheral blood was acquired at first diagnosis, ahead of any therapy whatsoever.

The study included ophthalmopathy patients with Clinical Activity Score at least 3, NOSPECS grade at least 4 and duration under 3 months. PBMCs were derived from more than 8 ml fresh peripheral blood. Study observations and caveats: Researchers found most expanded thyroid clonotypes above 0.001 in blood as well.

Points on this clonotype: Its antigen is unidentified.

What was amplified from RNA transcripts were TCR beta CDR3 regions. First-round RT-PCR targeting the TCR CDR3 was performed with the HTBI primer set. MiXCR was run by TCRdb on the multiplex PCR reads, yielding one entry per CDR3 protein. The sample holds around 370,000 distinct CDR3 sequences, about 18% seen once. Per the germline V gene, CDR1 is SEHNR and CDR2 is FQNEAQ (reference sequence). This CDR3 contains 15 residues. V lost 1 base, J lost 7 bases, and 16 bases lay in between. The chain employs TRBV7-9 and TRBJ1-2; tentative D call: TRBD1 (5 bases). This TCR was recovered from a man younger than 30 with Graves' ophthalmopathy. What was sequenced was blood. CDR3 region: CASSLEVSGTTGYTF. In nucleotides, the CDR3 is TGTGCCAGCAGCTTAGAAGTGTCAGGGACCACTGGCTACACCTTC.